Here is one T cell receptor beta chain with its context. As yet, its antigen is unknown. The CDR3 is made up of 15 amino acids. Germline V lookup: CDR1 GTSNPN, CDR2 SVGIG (reference sequence). Trimming took 0 bases from V and 7 from J; bases not matched to a gene: 6. The data belong to a study of T cells in Graves' hyperthyroidism and ophthalmopathy. Study observations and caveats: Classification by a 13 V-J model distinguished ophthalmopathy from stable hyperthyroidism.

Researchers took RNA transcripts and amplified the TCR beta CDR3 regions from them. The HTBI set primed first-round TCR CDR3 RT-PCR. TCRdb fed the multiplex PCR reads into MiXCR, producing one record per CDR3 protein. The data hold around 390,000 distinct CDR3 sequences, with around 13% observed a single time. The study included ophthalmopathy patients with Clinical Activity Score at least 3, NOSPECS grade at least 4 and duration under 3 months. It was uncontrolled infection, other autoimmune disease, pregnancy or lactation that excluded patients. About 10 ml of fresh peripheral blood supplied the PBMCs.

Sequencing was carried out using blood. The receptor was derived from a woman in her 30s with Graves' ophthalmopathy. The chain recombines TRBV30 with TRBJ2-1, with 10 bases aligning to TRBD2. CDR3 coding DNA: TGTGCCTGGAGTGTGACAGCGGGGGGGCAAAATGAGCAGTTCTTC. This codes for CAWSVTAGGQNEQFF.